These T cell receptor beta chains were read from a single sample in a study of cytomegalovirus exposure and HLA in healthy donors. Data came from immunoSEQ multiplex PCR; TCRdb stores just in-frame clones and leaves some out. The table shows about 110,000 clones, with 90% to 97% occurring only once. The sequenced sample consisted of PBMCs. Receptors were obtained from a woman under 30 in good health and CMV-seronegative. Both conserved end residues are part of each CDR3. A D gene is named only where the DNA matches it firmly. The size of a clone is reported for some rows only, either as once, few or many, or as a class for expanded clones.

clone_size: NA
j_call: TRBJ2-3
v_call: TRBV15
d_call: TRBD2
cdr3_nt: TGTGCCACCAGCGAGGGAAGGGGAGGGTTTCGGTCAGATACGCAGTATTTT
cdr3_aa: CATSEGRGGFRSDTQYF

clone_size: NA
j_call: TRBJ2-2
v_call: TRBV11-3
d_call: NA
cdr3_nt: TGTGCCAGCAGCTCATACACCGGGGAGCTGTTTTTT
cdr3_aa: CASSSYTGELFF

clone_size: NA
j_call: TRBJ1-1
v_call: TRBV5-8
d_call: NA
cdr3_nt: TGTGCCAGCAGCTTCCTGATCCGAGCGGCTTTCTTT
cdr3_aa: CASSFLIRAAFF

clone_size: NA
j_call: TRBJ2-2
v_call: TRBV10-2
d_call: NA
cdr3_nt: TGCGCCACCAGGTGGACAGCGAACACCGGGGAGCTGTTTTTT
cdr3_aa: CATRWTANTGELFF

clone_size: NA
j_call: TRBJ2-3
v_call: TRBV4-2
d_call: TRBD1
cdr3_nt: TGTGCCAGCAGCCAAGTCGGACAGGGCTACACAGATACGCAGTATTTT
cdr3_aa: CASSQVGQGYTDTQYF

clone_size: NA
j_call: TRBJ2-1
v_call: TRBV7-2
d_call: NA
cdr3_nt: TGTGCCAGCAGCTTATCGAGGCCCGCCGGTGAGCAGTTCTTC
cdr3_aa: CASSLSRPAGEQFF

clone_size: NA
j_call: TRBJ1-1
v_call: TRBV13
d_call: NA
cdr3_nt: TGTGCCAGCAGCTTAGGCCCGTCGGCCCCGGGAGCTTTCTTT
cdr3_aa: CASSLGPSAPGAFF

clone_size: NA
j_call: TRBJ2-7
v_call: TRBV7-9
d_call: NA
cdr3_nt: TGTGCCAGCAGCTCCGGGACACCTACCTACGAGCAGTACTTC
cdr3_aa: CASSSGTPTYEQYF

clone_size: NA
j_call: TRBJ1-1
v_call: TRBV15
d_call: TRBD1
cdr3_nt: TGTGCCACCAGCAGAGATCCGGGACAGGGATCATCTGAAGCTTTCTTT
cdr3_aa: CATSRDPGQGSSEAFF

clone_size: NA
j_call: TRBJ2-5
v_call: TRBV7-9
d_call: TRBD1
cdr3_nt: TGTGCCAGCAGCGCGACAGGGGAAGAGACCCAGTACTTC
cdr3_aa: CASSATGEETQYF

clone_size: NA
j_call: TRBJ2-3
v_call: TRBV28
d_call: NA
cdr3_nt: TGTGCCACAACCCCAAGCGGAGGGGGGGCCGGCACAGATACGCAGTATTTT
cdr3_aa: CATTPSGGGAGTDTQYF

clone_size: NA
j_call: TRBJ1-3
v_call: TRBV28
d_call: NA
cdr3_nt: TGTGCCAGCAGTTTTGCCCAGGGTGGTAGCACCATATATTTT
cdr3_aa: CASSFAQGGSTIYF

clone_size: NA
j_call: TRBJ2-1
v_call: TRBV7-3
d_call: NA
cdr3_nt: TGTGCCAGCTCGGGGGAAACCAATGAGCAGTTCTTC
cdr3_aa: CASSGETNEQFF

clone_size: NA
j_call: TRBJ2-7
v_call: TRBV7-9
d_call: TRBD1
cdr3_nt: TGTGCCAGCAGCCCCCAGGGGGCATTTTCCTACGAGCAGTACTTC
cdr3_aa: CASSPQGAFSYEQYF

clone_size: NA
j_call: TRBJ2-5
v_call: TRBV2
d_call: NA
cdr3_nt: TGTGCCAGCAGGGCGGGACAGCTTAACCAAGAGACCCAGTACTTC
cdr3_aa: CASRAGQLNQETQYF

clone_size: NA
j_call: TRBJ2-3
v_call: TRBV7-2
d_call: NA
cdr3_nt: TGTGCCAGCAGCTTAGCTGGCGGGGCCTTCAGCACAGATACGCAGTATTTT
cdr3_aa: CASSLAGGAFSTDTQYF

clone_size: NA
j_call: TRBJ2-1
v_call: TRBV7-9
d_call: NA
cdr3_nt: TGTGCCAGCAGCCCGAAAGCGGGTTGGTATCTACATGAGCAGTTCTTC
cdr3_aa: CASSPKAGWYLHEQFF

clone_size: NA
j_call: TRBJ2-5
v_call: TRBV2
d_call: TRBD1
cdr3_nt: TGTGCCAGAGGCAGACAGGGGCAAGAGACCCAGTACTTC
cdr3_aa: CARGRQGQETQYF

clone_size: NA
j_call: TRBJ2-1
v_call: TRBV7-6
d_call: TRBD2
cdr3_nt: TGTGCCAGCAGCTTAGTCCGCACTAGCGGGAGCTCCTACAATGAGCAGTTCTTC
cdr3_aa: CASSLVRTSGSSYNEQFF

clone_size: NA
j_call: TRBJ1-6
v_call: TRBV6-5
d_call: NA
cdr3_nt: TGTGCCAGCAGTAACAGGAATAATTCACCCCTCCACTTT
cdr3_aa: CASSNRNNSPLHF

clone_size: NA
j_call: TRBJ1-5
v_call: TRBV5-4
d_call: NA
cdr3_nt: TGTGCCAGCAGCTTGGGGGGGCGCAATCAGCCCCAGCATTTT
cdr3_aa: CASSLGGRNQPQHF

clone_size: NA
j_call: TRBJ1-5
v_call: TRBV19
d_call: TRBD1
cdr3_nt: TGTGCCAGTAGTATACAGGGGGCAGGACAGCCCCAGCATTTT
cdr3_aa: CASSIQGAGQPQHF

clone_size: NA
j_call: TRBJ2-3
v_call: TRBV21-1
d_call: NA
cdr3_nt: TGTGCCAGCAGCTTACTAGCGGGGGTCCCGGGAGATACGCAGTATTTT
cdr3_aa: CASSLLAGVPGDTQYF

clone_size: NA
j_call: TRBJ2-1
v_call: TRBV6-1
d_call: NA
cdr3_nt: TGTGCCAGCAGTGAAGGAAGGCGGGGGCCCTCCTACAATGAGCAGTTCTTC
cdr3_aa: CASSEGRRGPSYNEQFF

clone_size: NA
j_call: TRBJ1-2
v_call: TRBV7-9
d_call: NA
cdr3_nt: TGTGCCAGCAGTAGGGAGAACAGGGAAGGCTCTGGCTACACCTTC
cdr3_aa: CASSRENREGSGYTF

clone_size: NA
j_call: TRBJ2-5
v_call: TRBV7-3
d_call: NA
cdr3_nt: TGTGCCAGCAGCTCCCAGGGGGGACCCCGGGAGACCCAGTACTTC
cdr3_aa: CASSSQGGPRETQYF

clone_size: NA
j_call: TRBJ1-1
v_call: TRBV5-4
d_call: NA
cdr3_nt: TGTGCCAGCAGCCCAACACGAGGCGGGGAAATCTTT
cdr3_aa: CASSPTRGGEIF

clone_size: NA
j_call: TRBJ2-1
v_call: TRBV7-3
d_call: TRBD2
cdr3_nt: TGTGCCAGCAGCCAAGGGACTAGCGGGGGGCACGACAATGAGCAGTTCTTC
cdr3_aa: CASSQGTSGGHDNEQFF

clone_size: once
j_call: TRBJ1-2
v_call: TRBV7-9
d_call: NA
cdr3_nt: TGTGCCAGCAGTCATGGGCGAAATAACTATGGCTACACCTTC
cdr3_aa: CASSHGRNNYGYTF

clone_size: NA
j_call: TRBJ2-1
v_call: TRBV2
d_call: TRBD1
cdr3_nt: TGTGCCAGCAGGAGGGACAGGGGGCGTCAGAATGAGCAGTTCTTC
cdr3_aa: CASRRDRGRQNEQFF

clone_size: NA
j_call: TRBJ2-2
v_call: TRBV27
d_call: TRBD1
cdr3_nt: TGTGCCAGCAGTTTAATTTCACCTCAGGGGGCCGGGAACACCGGGGAGCTGTTTTTT
cdr3_aa: CASSLISPQGAGNTGELFF

clone_size: once
j_call: TRBJ2-7
v_call: TRBV28
d_call: TRBD2
cdr3_nt: TGTGCCAGCAGGAACGGGGGGACCAAGCAGTACTTC
cdr3_aa: CASRNGGTKQYF

clone_size: once
j_call: TRBJ2-5
v_call: TRBV6-5
d_call: NA
cdr3_nt: TGTGCCAGCAGTTACTCGGCCTGGGGGGTCCAAGAGACCCAGTACTTC
cdr3_aa: CASSYSAWGVQETQYF

clone_size: NA
j_call: TRBJ2-3
v_call: TRBV5-1
d_call: TRBD2
cdr3_nt: TGCGCCAGCAGCTTGTCCGGGGGGGTCGGAGATACGCAGTATTTT
cdr3_aa: CASSLSGGVGDTQYF

clone_size: few
j_call: TRBJ2-1
v_call: TRBV2
d_call: TRBD2
cdr3_nt: TGTGCCAGCGAACCTTGGGGGACTAGCGGGGGTAATGAGCAGTTCTTC
cdr3_aa: CASEPWGTSGGNEQFF